The 4 T cell receptor beta chains given below trace back to one sample, sequenced in a study of blood T cell repertoires in COVID-19. Produced via immunoSEQ multiplex PCR; TCRdb's table is partial and in-frame only. Among about 310,000 clones listed, roughly 90% were seen once. Specimen: peripheral blood. The receptor set was obtained from a woman between 25 and 40 years old with COVID-19, enrolled during active disease.

The chain combines TRBV4-2 with TRBJ1-2; D might be TRBD1 (5 bases). CDR3 length: 16 amino acids. Germline CDR1 and CDR2: LGHNA and YNFKEQ. Trimming cost V 0 bases and J 4 bases, with 15 bases left between them. CDR3 nucleotide sequence: TGTGCCAGCAGCCAAGATTATTCAGGGCCAACCTATGGCTACACCTTC. Amino acid sequence: CASSQDYSGPTYGYTF.

The J gene is TRBJ1-6, the V gene TRBV3-1 (or the pseudogene TRBV3-2); tentatively, D is TRBD1 (5 bases). The CDR3 spans 16 residues. From germline, CDR1 is LGHDT and CDR2 YNNKEL (reference sequence). Between the trimmed V and J ends, which lost 2 bases and 0 bases, there was a span of 8 bases. CDR3 amino acids: CASSQWGGSYNSPLHF. In DNA form, the CDR3 reads TGTGCCAGCAGCCAATGGGGCGGCTCCTATAATTCACCCCTCCACTTT.

The gene calls are TRBV15 and TRBJ2-5; D might be TRBD2 (6 bases). The V gene's germline CDR1 is LNHNV and CDR2 YYDKDF (reference sequence). Trimming shortened V by 5 bases and J by 5 bases, and 21 bases separated the two germline ends. This CDR3 has 16 amino acids. CDR3 DNA: TGTGCCACCAGCGTCACCGGGACTTCGAGATTGGAGACCCAGTACTTC. Residues: CATSVTGTSRLETQYF.

This clone was seen once. The genes are TRBV3-1 (or the pseudogene TRBV3-2) and TRBJ1-2; maybe TRBD1 (5 bases). Germline V CDR1 and CDR2: LGHDT, YNNKEL (reference sequence). With 5 bases removed from V and 4 bases from J, the gap between germline ends came to 14 bases. There are 14 residues in the CDR3. The CDR3 DNA reads as TGTGCCAGCAGCGACTCCGGGACTCTCTATGGCTACACCTTC. Amino acids: CASSDSGTLYGYTF.